Below, 15 T cell receptor beta chains from the same sample are listed, as sequenced in a study of blood T cell repertoires in COVID-19. Assay: immunoSEQ multiplex PCR; the TCRdb copy retains only in-frame clones and omits some. The data hold a few hundred thousand clones, with around 81% observed a single time. Sequenced: peripheral blood. Source of these receptors: a man under 40 who had recovered from COVID-19.

The chain employs TRBV28 and TRBJ1-4; 9 bases are a match to TRBD1. This CDR3 region has 13 residues. V lost 8 bases, J lost 8 bases, and 6 bases stayed unmatched. The germline CDR1 and CDR2 sequences are MDHEN and SYDVKM. CDR3: CASEDRGQEKLFF. The CDR3 DNA reads as TGTGCCAGCGAGGACAGGGGCCAGGAAAAACTGTTTTTT.

The genes are TRBV9 and TRBJ2-5; 9 nucleotides align to TRBD2. V shed 0 bases and J 4 bases; nucleotides not matched to a gene: 4. The germline V gene has CDR1 SGDLS and CDR2 YYNGEE. The length of the CDR3 is 15 residues. CDR3 DNA sequence: TGTGCCAGCAGCGTAGGCGGGGGGGCTTCAGAGACCCAGTACTTC. Its translation is CASSVGGGASETQYF. Together with reference TRBV9 and TRBJ2-5, the CDR3 gives the full variable domain: DSGVTQTPKHLITATGQRVTLRCSPRSGDLSVYWYQQSLDQGLQFLIQYYNGEERAKGNILERFSAQQFPDLHSELNLSSLELGDSALYFCASSVGGGASETQYFGPGTRLLVL.

V and J are TRBV6-2 or TRBV6-3 and TRBJ2-5; no definite D call. Germline V lookup: CDR1 MNHEY, CDR2 SVGEGT. Trimming removed 2 bases from V and 4 bases from J, with 8 bases in between. This CDR3 region has 13 residues. As DNA, the CDR3 is TGTGCCAGCAGTTACCGGAGACGAGAGACCCAGTACTTC. Translated, it gives CASSYRRRETQYF.

The chain combines TRBV6-5 with TRBJ2-7, with a weak D call TRBD1 (6 bases). V lost 6 bases, J lost 4 bases, and 7 bases lay in between. This CDR3 has 11 amino acids. CDR1 and CDR2 (germline): MNHEY, SVGAGI. The CDR3 bases are TGTGCCAGCAGACAGGGTTACGAGCAGTACGTC. Translated: CASRQGYEQYV.

The rearrangement links TRBV5-1 to TRBJ2-1; D ambiguous. Germline CDR1 is SGHRS and CDR2 is YFSETQ. The CDR3 consists of 13 residues. The V gene lost 2 bases and the J gene lost 5 bases, with 8 bases spanning the gap. The CDR3 DNA reads as TGCGCCAGCAGCTTTTTACAGAACAATGAGCAGTTCTTC. This sequence encodes CASSFLQNNEQFF. The full variable domain, with the rest looked up from reference TRBV5-1 and TRBJ2-1, is KAGVTQTPRYLIKTRGQQVTLSCSPISGHRSVSWYQQTPGQGLQFLFEYFSETQRNKGNFPGRFSGRQFSNSRSEMNVSTLELGDSALYLCASSFLQNNEQFFGPGTRLTVL.

This chain uses TRBV19 with TRBJ2-3; 12 bases are a match to TRBD2. Per the germline V gene, CDR1 is LNHDA and CDR2 is SQIVND (reference sequence). This CDR3 has 16 amino acids. The V gene end was trimmed by 4 bases and the J gene end by 5 bases; junction bases not matched to a gene: 7. CDR3 nucleotides: TGTGCCAGTAGTACGCTAGCGGGGGGGCCGGTAGATACGCAGTATTTT. Protein sequence: CASSTLAGGPVDTQYF. The full variable domain, completed using reference TRBV19 and TRBJ2-3, is DGGITQSPKYLFRKEGQNVTLSCEQNLNHDAMYWYRQDPGQGLRLIYYSQIVNDFQKGDIAEGYSVSREKKESFPLTVTSAQKNPTAFYLCASSTLAGGPVDTQYFGPGTRLTVL.

V gene TRBV5-5 combines with J gene TRBJ1-1, with a weak D call TRBD1 (6 bases). Germline CDR1 and CDR2: SGHKS and YYEKEE (reference sequence). CDR3 length: 15 amino acids. V was shortened by 5 bases and J by 0 bases, with 14 bases between the two germline ends. CDR3 region: CASSSRQDMNTEAFF. In nucleotides, the CDR3 is TGTGCCAGCAGTTCCCGACAGGACATGAACACTGAAGCTTTCTTT. Complete variable domain (other parts from reference TRBV5-5 and TRBJ1-1): DAGVTQSPTHLIKTRGQQVTLRCSPISGHKSVSWYQQVLGQGPQFIFQYYEKEERGRGNFPDRFSARQFPNYSSELNVNALLLGDSALYLCASSSRQDMNTEAFFGQGTRLTVV.

The V gene is TRBV18, the J gene TRBJ1-6; D gene unclear. Germline CDR1 and CDR2: KGHSH and LQKENI. Trimming shortened V by 2 bases and J by 5 bases, and 13 bases separated the two germline ends. This CDR3 contains 16 residues. This CDR3 is CASSPYSRENNSPLHF. CDR3 bases: TGTGCCAGCTCACCATATTCGAGGGAGAATAATTCACCCCTCCACTTT.

The rearrangement links TRBV6-1 to TRBJ1-4; D is uncertain. CDR3 length: 13 residues. V shed 2 bases and J shed 7 bases, with 8 bases lying between them. The V gene's germline CDR1 is MNHNS and CDR2 SASEGT. This CDR3 reads CASSELAAEKLFF. In DNA, the CDR3 is TGTGCCAGCAGTGAACTGGCGGCTGAAAAACTGTTTTTT.

This clone was counted once. V is TRBV5-4 and J is TRBJ2-1; perhaps TRBD1 as D (6 bases). The CDR3 runs to 15 residues. CDR1 is SGHNT and CDR2 is YYREEE in the germline V gene (reference sequence). V lost 2 bases to trimming and J lost 5 bases, with 14 bases between them. CDR3 in amino acids: CASSLPIQGHNEQFF. The DNA of the CDR3 is TGTGCCAGCAGCTTACCGATACAGGGACACAATGAGCAGTTCTTC.

Only a few counts were recorded for this clone. V and J are TRBV4-2 and TRBJ1-1; D gene ambiguous. V lost 0 bases and J 1 base, leaving 6 bases between the germline ends. The CDR3 contains 14 residues. The germline gives CDR1 LGHNA, CDR2 YNFKEQ. CDR3 amino acids: CASSQDRENTEAFF. CDR3 bases: TGTGCCAGCAGCCAAGACCGCGAGAACACTGAAGCTTTCTTT.

This clone has just a few counts. J is TRBJ2-1 and V is TRBV4-1, with a weak D call TRBD2 (6 bases). The germline gives CDR1 MGHRA, CDR2 YSYEKL. V lost 1 base and J lost 4, with 17 bases in between. The length of the CDR3 is 17 residues. The DNA for the CDR3 is TGCGCCAGCAGCCAAGGAAGCTCGGGCGGGGCTTACAATGAGCAGTTCTTC. It translates to CASSQGSSGGAYNEQFF.

The gene calls are TRBV10-3 and TRBJ2-1; TRBD1 matches 10 bases. The CDR3 is 14 residues long. Germline V gene data show CDR1 as ENHRY and CDR2 as SYGVKD. Germline trimming cut 10 bases from V and 7 bases from J; bases unmatched to any gene: 10. The DNA for the CDR3 is TGTGCCACCTCCCCGGGACAGGGGATAAATGAGCAGTTCTTC. Protein product: CATSPGQGINEQFF.

This clone has a single count. The CDR3 is CASSQAYGTSGGRGQETQYF. In nucleotides, the CDR3 is TGTGCCAGCAGCCAAGCTTACGGGACTAGCGGGGGCAGGGGGCAAGAGACCCAGTACTTC. The chain has TRBV4-2 and TRBJ2-5; 14 bases align to TRBD2. CDR3 length: 20 amino acids. Germline-derived CDR1 and CDR2 are LGHNA and YNFKEQ. With 1 base clipped from V and 2 bases from J, the junction kept 12 bases outside the gene matches.

The chain couples TRBV28 to TRBJ2-7, with 14 bases identical to TRBD2. The J segment lost 5 bases and the V segment lost 6 bases, leaving 12 bases of the junction unmatched. The CDR3 loop spans 17 amino acids. Germline assignment: CDR1 MDHEN and CDR2 SYDVKM. Written as DNA, the CDR3 is TGTGCCAGCAGGAAGGGAAGACTAGCGGGGGGGTCGGACGAGCAGTACGTC. Residues: CASRKGRLAGGSDEQYV.